A selection of T cell receptor beta chains follows, all from one sample in a study of CD8 T cells in Susac syndrome. TCRdb reprocessed the immunoSEQ multiplex PCR reads with MiXCR, giving one entry per CDR3 protein. The sample has about 140,000 distinct CDR3 sequences, 85% to 95% seen once. Sequenced input: CD8+ T cells from PBMCs. The receptors stem from a human donor with Susac syndrome. Both conserved end residues are trimmed from each CDR3.

V	J	CDR3
TRBV28	TRBJ2-7	ASSPRQGAMQQY
TRBV3-1	TRBJ2-1	ASSPPGGGPNNEQF
TRBV5-4	TRBJ2-2	ASSFRINTGELF
TRBV27	TRBJ2-6	ASRPIDSSGANVLT
TRBV27	TRBJ2-7	ATTNPSYEQY
TRBV9	TRBJ1-5	ASSRTPDNQPQH
TRBV5-6	TRBJ2-1	ASSYGLADTSYNEQF
TRBV20-1	TRBJ2-7	SATDSRVYEQY
TRBV7-9	TRBJ1-1	ASSLVGSGTNTEAF
TRBV4-1	TRBJ2-2	ASSQGRFTGELF
TRBV27	TRBJ1-4	ASSLYGASTNEKLF
TRBV4-1	TRBJ2-1	ASSQEGGASYNEQF
TRBV13	TRBJ2-1	ASSSGGGLEQF
TRBV29-1	TRBJ1-2	SVAGTNYGYT
TRBV14	TRBJ1-1	ASSPDRVFTEAF
TRBV2	TRBJ1-1	ASRVMGVYTEAF